Below are 21 T cell receptor beta chains sequenced from a single sample in a study of control samples from healthy donors and cancer patients. Measured with immunoSEQ multiplex PCR; TCRdb has only the in-frame clones, and not every one. The sample holds some 130,000 clones, over 75% seen once. Sequencing used blood. Receptors originate from a man between 40 and 49 years old in good health.

J is TRBJ2-5 and V is TRBV24-1; 12 bases fit TRBD2. V dropped 6 bases and J dropped 5; count of bases not matched to a gene: 6. The CDR3 length is 15 residues. Germline assignment: CDR1 KGHDR and CDR2 SFDVKD. The CDR3 sequence is CATSRLAGEVETQYF. The CDR3 nucleotides are TGTGCCACCAGTCGACTAGCGGGGGAGGTGGAGACCCAGTACTTC.

This clone was seen more than once but under ten times. J is TRBJ1-1 and V is TRBV7-9; D is uncertain. Trimming shortened V by 5 bases and J by 3 bases, and 7 bases separated the two germline ends. Germline V gene sequence: CDR1 SEHNR, CDR2 FQNEAQ (reference sequence). The CDR3 extends over 12 amino acids. CDR3: CASSPRDTEAFF. The CDR3 nucleotides are TGTGCCAGCAGCCCCCGGGACACTGAAGCTTTCTTT.

The V and J genes are TRBV18 and TRBJ2-5; D may correspond to TRBD1 or TRBD2 (5 bases each). The CDR3 extends over 14 amino acids. Trimming stripped 4 bases from V and 2 bases from J, with 11 bases between. CDR1 is KGHSH, CDR2 LQKENI, per germline. The CDR3 bases are TGTGCCAGCTCACGTCCGGGACCGCAAGAGACCCAGTACTTC. Translation: CASSRPGPQETQYF.

The chain uses TRBV3-1 (or the pseudogene TRBV3-2) and TRBJ2-1; 13 bases fit TRBD2. CDR3 size: 23 residues. From germline, CDR1 is LGHDT and CDR2 YNNKEL (reference sequence). V dropped 1 base and J dropped 0; count of bases not matched to a gene: 18. This chain's CDR3 is CASSQGRGLAGIIGDSSYNEQFF. The DNA of the CDR3 is TGTGCCAGCAGCCAAGGCCGGGGACTAGCGGGGATAATAGGTGATAGCTCCTACAATGAGCAGTTCTTC.

This clone was recorded once. The V gene is TRBV12-3 or TRBV12-4, the J gene TRBJ1-5; D ambiguous. The CDR3 covers 13 residues. The V and J ends lost 3 bases and 0 bases respectively, with 3 bases between them. The CDR3 loop reads CASSFDSNQPQHF. In DNA, the CDR3 is TGTGCCAGCAGTTTCGATAGCAATCAGCCCCAGCATTTT.

This clone was observed a few times. The V gene is TRBV28, the J gene TRBJ2-5; TRBD2 aligns across 8 bases. Trimming took 6 bases from V and 5 from J; bases not matched to a gene: 17. CDR3 length: 17 amino acids. Germline values: CDR1 MDHEN, CDR2 SYDVKM. CDR3 DNA: TGTGCCAGCAGATTTGGGGGAGCGGGGGCCCCCAGGGAGACCCAGTACTTC. Amino acid sequence: CASRFGGAGAPRETQYF.

The table lists this clone with a count of one. The chain carries TRBV6-5 and TRBJ1-2; 9 positions agree with TRBD1. V was pared by 10 bases and J by 4 bases, with 13 bases of the junction left unmatched. The CDR3 has 15 residues. Per the germline V gene, CDR1 is MNHEY and CDR2 is SVGAGI. The CDR3: CATRDRDSPSYGYTF. For the CDR3, the DNA is TGTGCCACCCGGGACAGGGATTCCCCTAGCTATGGCTACACCTTC.

This rearrangement joins TRBV18 to TRBJ1-4; D is unclear. Trimming removed 1 base at V and 4 bases at J, with 13 bases between. From germline, CDR1 is KGHSH and CDR2 LQKENI. The CDR3 has 16 amino acids. CDR3 coding DNA: TGTGCCAGCTCACCACGAACCAGCGGCAGTAATGAAAAACTGTTTTTT. Translating gives CASSPRTSGSNEKLFF.

This clone was seen only once. The gene calls are TRBV13 and TRBJ2-7, with D perhaps matching TRBD1 or TRBD2 (6 bases each). The CDR3 loop spans 15 amino acids. Germline V gene lookup returns CDR1 PRHDT and CDR2 FYEKMQ (reference sequence). Trimming took off 3 bases at V and 0 bases at J, with 12 bases between the two ends. The CDR3 region is CASSFRGESSYEQYF. CDR3 in DNA: TGTGCCAGCAGCTTTAGGGGGGAAAGCTCCTACGAGCAGTACTTC.

The chain couples TRBV30 to TRBJ1-6; 7 positions match TRBD1. V was clipped by 4 bases and J by 7 bases; unmatched bases: 10. The V gene's germline CDR1 is GTSNPN and CDR2 SVGIG (reference sequence). The CDR3 sequence is 15 residues long. DNA for the CDR3: TGTGCCTGGAAACCAGACAGGGTGGGGAATTCACCCCTCCACTTT. Its protein is CAWKPDRVGNSPLHF.

V is TRBV13 and J is TRBJ2-5, with D hard to call. Germline V gene sequence: CDR1 PRHDT, CDR2 FYEKMQ (reference sequence). Between the trimmed V and J ends, which lost 4 bases and 5 bases, there was a span of 5 bases. The CDR3 is made up of 11 amino acids. The CDR3 DNA follows: TGTGCCAGCAGCTACGGGGAGACCCAGTACTTC. It encodes CASSYGETQYF.

The chain links TRBV5-1 to TRBJ2-7, with D possibly being TRBD1 (5 bases). The CDR3 runs 17 residues. Per germline, CDR1 SGHRS and CDR2 YFSETQ. The V end lost 0 bases, the J end lost 2 bases, and 18 bases lay between the germline ends. CDR3 sequence: CASSLEVLARQPYEQYF. CDR3 bases: TGCGCCAGCAGCTTGGAGGTCTTGGCCAGACAGCCCTACGAGCAGTACTTC.

A single count supports this clone. V and J are TRBV21-1 and TRBJ2-5. TRBV21-1 is a recognized pseudogene. The CDR3 has 13 amino acids. CDR3 DNA sequence: TGTGCCAGCAGTCATCGTGGGTCGGAGACCCAGTACTTC. Its protein is CASSHRGSETQYF.

V and J are TRBV4-2 and TRBJ1-4; TRBD1 agrees at 10 bases. The CDR3 covers 16 residues. Trimming removed 4 bases from V and 7 bases from J; junction bases left unmatched: 9. CDR1 and CDR2 from the germline V gene are LGHNA and YNFKEQ. The CDR3: CASSPLRQGAIEKLFF. The CDR3 nucleotides are TGTGCCAGCAGCCCACTAAGACAGGGGGCAATTGAAAAACTGTTTTTT.

This chain uses TRBV28 with TRBJ1-6; possible D gene TRBD1, 5 bases. The CDR3 sequence is 15 residues long. V was cut by 5 bases and J by 7 bases, with 15 bases left in between. Per the germline V gene, CDR1 is MDHEN and CDR2 is SYDVKM. The CDR3 protein is CASSTNRKGNSPLHF. CDR3 coding DNA: TGTGCCAGCAGTACTAACAGGAAAGGGAATTCACCCCTCCACTTT.

DNA for the CDR3: TGTGCCAGCACCGGGGCCCCCTACGGGGGCCGATCACCCCTCCACTTT. Protein: CASTGAPYGGRSPLHF. The chain is built from TRBV7-8 and TRBJ1-6, with a weak D call TRBD1 (6 bases). Trimming stripped 7 bases from V and 10 bases from J, with 23 bases between. The CDR3 extends over 16 amino acids. Germline lookup yields CDR1 SGHVS and CDR2 FQNEAQ. The whole variable domain, filled in from reference TRBV7-8 and TRBJ1-6, reads GAGVSQSPRYKVAKRGQDVALRCDPISGHVSLFWYQQALGQGPEFLTYFQNEAQLDKSGLPSDRFFAERPEGSVSTLKIQRTQQEDSAVYLCASTGAPYGGRSPLHFGNGTRLTVT.

The V gene is TRBV6-6, the J gene TRBJ2-5, with 10 bases fitting TRBD2. Trimming took 7 bases from V and 5 from J; bases not matched to a gene: 1. Germline assignment: CDR1 MNHNY and CDR2 SVGAGI (reference sequence). This CDR3 comprises 12 residues. The CDR3 loop reads CASTAGGETQYF. The CDR3 DNA reads TGTGCCAGCACAGCGGGAGGGGAGACCCAGTACTTC.

The CDR3 reads CASSLDRGEKLFF. DNA for the CDR3: TGTGCCAGCAGCTTGGACAGGGGTGAAAAACTGTTTTTT. J is TRBJ1-4 and V is TRBV5-6; 7 bases map to TRBD1. With V trimmed by 0 bases and J by 7 bases, 0 bases remained unmatched. In germline, CDR1 is SGHDT, CDR2 YYEEEE. This CDR3 region has 13 residues.

V and J are TRBV7-9 and TRBJ1-4, with D perhaps TRBD1 (5 bases). This CDR3 region has 14 residues. Trimming cost V 3 bases and J 8 bases, with 13 bases left between them. Germline CDR1 and CDR2: SEHNR and FQNEAQ (reference sequence). CDR3: CASSFPGGKEKLFF. For the CDR3, the DNA is TGTGCCAGCAGCTTCCCGGGGGGGAAGGAAAAACTGTTTTTT. Together with reference TRBV7-9 and TRBJ1-4, the CDR3 gives the full variable domain: DTGVSQNPRHKITKRGQNVTFRCDPISEHNRLYWYRQTLGQGPEFLTYFQNEAQLEKSRLLSDRFSAERPKGSFSTLEIQRTEQGDSAMYLCASSFPGGKEKLFFGSGTQLSVL.

V usage is TRBV29-1 and J usage is TRBJ1-2, with unresolved D. CDR3 length: 12 amino acids. The germline V gene has CDR1 SQVTM and CDR2 ANQGSEA. V lost 6 bases, J lost 2 bases, and 10 bases lay in between. CDR3 bases: TGCAGCGTCACCATGGAAAACTATGGCTACACCTTC. Its protein is CSVTMENYGYTF.

The V and J genes are TRBV12-5 and TRBJ2-7, with no clear D. The CDR3 is 15 residues long. Germline V gives CDR1 LGHNT, CDR2 FRNRAP. Trimming took 6 bases from V and 0 from J, leaving 15 bases between them. CDR3 coding DNA: TGTGCTAGTGGCCCCCCACAAACGATCTCCTACGAGCAGTACTTC. Translation gives CASGPPQTISYEQYF.